A selection of T cell receptor beta chains follows, all from one sample in a study of blood T cell repertoires in COVID-19. Produced via immunoSEQ multiplex PCR; TCRdb's table is partial and in-frame only. The repertoire has more than 300,000 clones, 75% to 90% of them found once; the top ten carry about 6%. Sequenced sample: peripheral blood. The receptors come from a woman aged 45-65 years with COVID-19, enrolled during active disease. Each CDR3 is given with its conserved first and last residue. The D gene is left open where the match is weak. A clone size is listed for some rows: how often the clone was seen (once, few, many), or a class if it is expanded.

v_call: TRBV5-6
j_call: TRBJ1-1
d_call: NA
clone_size: NA
cdr3_aa: CASSSGENTEAFF
cdr3_nt: TGTGCCAGCAGCTCAGGCGAAAACACTGAAGCTTTCTTT

v_call: TRBV6-5
j_call: TRBJ2-1
d_call: TRBD1
clone_size: NA
cdr3_aa: CASRAGTGGFYEQFF
cdr3_nt: TGTGCCAGCAGGGCCGGGACAGGGGGCTTCTATGAGCAGTTCTTC

v_call: TRBV30
j_call: TRBJ1-3
d_call: NA
clone_size: NA
cdr3_aa: CAWSKGGGNTIYF
cdr3_nt: TGTGCCTGGAGCAAAGGAGGAGGAAACACCATATATTTT

v_call: TRBV7-2
j_call: TRBJ1-2
d_call: NA
clone_size: NA
cdr3_aa: CASSSGQYYGYTF
cdr3_nt: TGTGCCAGCAGCTCCGGACAGTACTATGGCTACACCTTC

v_call: TRBV5-1
j_call: TRBJ2-7
d_call: TRBD2
clone_size: NA
cdr3_aa: CASSPTGTSGSYEQYF
cdr3_nt: TGCGCCAGCAGCCCAACAGGGACTAGCGGCTCCTACGAGCAGTACTTC

v_call: TRBV3-1/TRBV3-2
j_call: TRBJ2-1
d_call: TRBD2
clone_size: NA
cdr3_aa: CASSRTSGRRDEQFF
cdr3_nt: TGTGCCAGCAGTCGGACTAGCGGGAGGAGAGATGAGCAGTTCTTC

v_call: TRBV19
j_call: TRBJ1-2
d_call: TRBD1
clone_size: NA
cdr3_aa: CASSISTAGGRNYGYTF
cdr3_nt: TGTGCCAGTAGTATTTCAACGGCAGGGGGACGTAACTATGGCTACACCTTC

v_call: TRBV19
j_call: TRBJ2-7
d_call: NA
clone_size: NA
cdr3_aa: CASSTQALGKSEQYF
cdr3_nt: TGTGCCAGTAGTACTCAAGCCCTCGGGAAAAGCGAGCAGTACTTC

v_call: TRBV18
j_call: TRBJ1-3
d_call: NA
clone_size: NA
cdr3_aa: CASSLTQSSGNTIYF
cdr3_nt: TGTGCCAGCTCACTAACACAGAGCTCTGGAAACACCATATATTTT

v_call: TRBV21-1
j_call: TRBJ2-5
d_call: NA
clone_size: NA
cdr3_aa: CASRVFINGQETQYF
cdr3_nt: TGTGCCAGCAGAGTCTTCATTAACGGCCAAGAGACCCAGTACTTC

v_call: TRBV6-5
j_call: TRBJ1-6
d_call: NA
clone_size: NA
cdr3_aa: CASSYSWRTNNSPLHF
cdr3_nt: TGTGCCAGCAGTTACTCGTGGAGGACCAATAATTCACCCCTCCACTTT

v_call: TRBV7-9
j_call: TRBJ2-1
d_call: TRBD2
clone_size: once
cdr3_aa: CASSPGTSGGTEQFF
cdr3_nt: TGTGCCAGCAGCCCCGGGACTAGCGGGGGGACGGAGCAGTTCTTC

v_call: TRBV7-6
j_call: TRBJ2-2
d_call: TRBD1
clone_size: few
cdr3_aa: CASSLRARGLAGELFF
cdr3_nt: TGTGCCAGCAGCTTACGGGCCAGGGGGCTCGCCGGGGAGCTGTTTTTT

v_call: TRBV19
j_call: TRBJ2-7
d_call: TRBD1
clone_size: NA
cdr3_aa: CASSINTGGAYEQYF
cdr3_nt: TGTGCCAGTAGTATAAATACAGGGGGCGCGTATGAGCAGTACTTC

v_call: TRBV5-6
j_call: TRBJ2-7
d_call: TRBD2
clone_size: NA
cdr3_aa: CASRPPGLARPYEQYF
cdr3_nt: TGTGCCAGCAGACCCCCGGGACTAGCGAGACCCTACGAGCAGTACTTC

v_call: TRBV6-5
j_call: TRBJ2-2
d_call: TRBD2
clone_size: NA
cdr3_aa: CASSYRGGRTGELFF
cdr3_nt: TGTGCCAGCAGTTACAGAGGCGGGAGGACCGGGGAGCTGTTTTTT

v_call: TRBV13
j_call: TRBJ2-6
d_call: NA
clone_size: NA
cdr3_aa: CASSLSVSGANVLTF
cdr3_nt: TGTGCCAGCAGCTTATCGGTCTCTGGGGCCAACGTCCTGACTTTC

v_call: TRBV27
j_call: TRBJ1-2
d_call: TRBD1
clone_size: NA
cdr3_aa: CASRDRGGDGYTF
cdr3_nt: TGTGCCAGCAGGGACAGGGGGGGCGATGGCTACACCTTC

v_call: TRBV19
j_call: TRBJ1-1
d_call: TRBD1
clone_size: NA
cdr3_aa: CASSIDLRGRTTEAFF
cdr3_nt: TGTGCCAGTAGTATAGATCTAAGGGGGCGGACCACTGAAGCTTTCTTT

v_call: TRBV29-1
j_call: TRBJ2-1
d_call: NA
clone_size: NA
cdr3_aa: CSVEARGSYNEQFF
cdr3_nt: TGCAGCGTTGAAGCCAGGGGTTCCTACAATGAGCAGTTCTTC

v_call: TRBV5-1
j_call: TRBJ1-1
d_call: NA
clone_size: NA
cdr3_aa: CASSLWAENTEAFF
cdr3_nt: TGCGCCAGCAGCTTGTGGGCAGAGAACACTGAAGCTTTCTTT

v_call: TRBV11-3
j_call: TRBJ1-1
d_call: TRBD1
clone_size: NA
cdr3_aa: CASSLHQGAAEAFF
cdr3_nt: TGTGCCAGCAGCCTGCATCAGGGGGCAGCTGAAGCTTTCTTT

v_call: TRBV5-6
j_call: TRBJ2-5
d_call: TRBD2
clone_size: NA
cdr3_aa: CASSLVGTSGLETQYF
cdr3_nt: TGTGCCAGCAGCTTGGTGGGGACTAGCGGGCTAGAGACCCAGTACTTC

v_call: TRBV15
j_call: TRBJ2-3
d_call: NA
clone_size: NA
cdr3_aa: CATSRGGVGHADTQYF
cdr3_nt: TGTGCCACCAGCAGAGGGGGTGTGGGGCACGCAGATACGCAGTATTTT

v_call: TRBV24-1
j_call: TRBJ2-7
d_call: NA
clone_size: NA
cdr3_aa: CATSDRHAGEQYF
cdr3_nt: TGTGCCACCAGTGACCGTCACGCAGGCGAGCAGTACTTC

v_call: TRBV6-2/TRBV6-3
j_call: TRBJ2-7
d_call: NA
clone_size: NA
cdr3_aa: CASSYSNVEEQYF
cdr3_nt: TGTGCCAGCAGTTACTCGAACGTGGAGGAGCAGTACTTC

v_call: TRBV4-1
j_call: TRBJ2-2
d_call: NA
clone_size: NA
cdr3_aa: CASSQDERSTGELFF
cdr3_nt: TGCGCCAGCAGCCAAGATGAGCGGAGCACCGGGGAGCTGTTTTTT

v_call: TRBV18
j_call: TRBJ2-5
d_call: NA
clone_size: once
cdr3_aa: CASSPQARVETQYF
cdr3_nt: TGTGCCAGCTCACCACAGGCCAGGGTGGAGACCCAGTACTTC

v_call: TRBV18
j_call: TRBJ2-7
d_call: TRBD1
clone_size: NA
cdr3_aa: CASSPPNRGFPYEQYF
cdr3_nt: TGTGCCAGCTCACCACCGAACAGGGGGTTCCCTTACGAGCAGTACTTC

v_call: TRBV11-2
j_call: TRBJ2-1
d_call: TRBD2
clone_size: few
cdr3_aa: CASSLLAGVSHNEQFF
cdr3_nt: TGTGCCAGCAGCTTACTAGCGGGAGTATCCCACAATGAGCAGTTCTTC

v_call: TRBV5-1
j_call: TRBJ1-2
d_call: TRBD1
clone_size: NA
cdr3_aa: CASSKTSGGQGYTF
cdr3_nt: TGCGCCAGCAGTAAGACGTCAGGGGGTCAGGGCTACACCTTC

v_call: TRBV19
j_call: TRBJ1-2
d_call: TRBD1
clone_size: NA
cdr3_aa: CASLTGSGGYTF
cdr3_nt: TGTGCCAGCCTGACAGGGTCAGGTGGCTACACCTTC

v_call: TRBV2
j_call: TRBJ2-6
d_call: NA
clone_size: NA
cdr3_aa: CASSETGIGANVLTF
cdr3_nt: TGTGCCAGCAGCGAAACAGGGATAGGGGCCAACGTCCTGACTTTC

v_call: TRBV3-1/TRBV3-2
j_call: TRBJ2-1
d_call: TRBD2
clone_size: NA
cdr3_aa: CASSQGLAGVRQFF
cdr3_nt: TGTGCCAGCAGTCAAGGACTAGCGGGAGTGCGGCAGTTCTTC

v_call: TRBV5-1
j_call: TRBJ2-1
d_call: TRBD1
clone_size: NA
cdr3_aa: CASSLWDRENEQFF
cdr3_nt: TGCGCCAGCAGCTTGTGGGACAGAGAGAATGAGCAGTTCTTC

v_call: TRBV9
j_call: TRBJ1-1
d_call: TRBD1
clone_size: once
cdr3_aa: CASSAATGVNTEAFF
cdr3_nt: TGTGCCAGCAGCGCAGCGACAGGGGTGAACACTGAAGCTTTCTTT

v_call: TRBV24-1
j_call: TRBJ2-5
d_call: NA
clone_size: NA
cdr3_aa: CATSDTGRGQETQYF
cdr3_nt: TGTGCCACCAGTGACACCGGACGGGGCCAAGAGACCCAGTACTTC

v_call: TRBV4-2
j_call: TRBJ2-1
d_call: NA
clone_size: NA
cdr3_aa: CASSQDPGLSYNEQFF
cdr3_nt: TGTGCCAGCAGCCAAGATCCCGGGTTATCCTACAATGAGCAGTTCTTC

v_call: TRBV7-8
j_call: TRBJ2-7
d_call: NA
clone_size: NA
cdr3_aa: CASSLTGYTNVYEQYF
cdr3_nt: TGTGCCAGCAGCTTGACAGGCTATACCAACGTCTACGAGCAGTACTTC

v_call: TRBV3-1/TRBV3-2
j_call: TRBJ2-3
d_call: TRBD2
clone_size: NA
cdr3_aa: CASSLLAGSTDTQYF
cdr3_nt: TGTGCCAGCAGCCTATTAGCGGGGAGCACAGATACGCAGTATTTT

v_call: TRBV30
j_call: TRBJ2-3
d_call: TRBD2
clone_size: NA
cdr3_aa: CAWSSTGGIGDTQYF
cdr3_nt: TGTGCCTGGAGTTCTACCGGGGGGATTGGAGATACGCAGTATTTT

v_call: TRBV4-2
j_call: TRBJ2-3
d_call: TRBD2
clone_size: NA
cdr3_aa: CASSQDWSGSSQYF
cdr3_nt: TGTGCCAGCAGCCAAGATTGGAGCGGGAGTTCGCAGTATTTT

v_call: TRBV5-1
j_call: TRBJ1-5
d_call: TRBD1
clone_size: NA
cdr3_aa: CASSLGDRGNQPQHF
cdr3_nt: TGCGCCAGCAGCTTGGGGGACAGGGGGAATCAGCCCCAGCATTTT

v_call: TRBV11-3
j_call: TRBJ2-2
d_call: NA
clone_size: few
cdr3_aa: CASSRTVTGELFF
cdr3_nt: TGTGCCAGCAGCAGGACTGTGACCGGGGAGCTGTTTTTT

v_call: TRBV5-1
j_call: TRBJ2-3
d_call: NA
clone_size: NA
cdr3_aa: CASSLYGGSTDTQYF
cdr3_nt: TGCGCCAGCAGCTTATATGGCGGGAGCACAGATACGCAGTATTTT

v_call: TRBV7-6
j_call: TRBJ2-2
d_call: TRBD2
clone_size: NA
cdr3_aa: CASSRLAVNTGELFF
cdr3_nt: TGTGCCAGCAGCCGACTAGCGGTTAACACCGGGGAGCTGTTTTTT

v_call: TRBV24-1
j_call: TRBJ2-2
d_call: NA
clone_size: few
cdr3_aa: CATSEQYTGELFF
cdr3_nt: TGTGCCACCAGTGAGCAGTACACCGGGGAGCTGTTTTTT

v_call: TRBV7-8
j_call: TRBJ1-5
d_call: TRBD1
clone_size: NA
cdr3_aa: CASSSRDRGNQPQHF
cdr3_nt: TGTGCCAGCAGCTCCCGGGACAGAGGGAACCAGCCCCAGCATTTT

v_call: TRBV11-2
j_call: TRBJ2-7
d_call: NA
clone_size: NA
cdr3_aa: CASSWAKPYEQYF
cdr3_nt: TGTGCCAGCAGCTGGGCAAAACCCTACGAGCAGTACTTC

v_call: TRBV5-1
j_call: TRBJ2-2
d_call: NA
clone_size: NA
cdr3_aa: CASSSSVPNTGELFF
cdr3_nt: TGCGCCAGCAGCTCGTCCGTCCCGAACACCGGGGAGCTGTTTTTT

v_call: TRBV5-1
j_call: TRBJ2-3
d_call: NA
clone_size: NA
cdr3_aa: CASSPSPSTDTQYF
cdr3_nt: TGCGCCAGCAGCCCTAGCCCTAGCACAGATACGCAGTATTTT

v_call: TRBV25-1
j_call: TRBJ2-1
d_call: NA
clone_size: NA
cdr3_aa: CASSARNEQFF
cdr3_nt: TGTGCCAGCAGTGCCCGCAATGAGCAGTTCTTC

v_call: TRBV2
j_call: TRBJ2-3
d_call: NA
clone_size: NA
cdr3_aa: CASTPIRRAGLENTQYF
cdr3_nt: TGTGCCAGCACTCCGATCCGAAGGGCAGGGCTGGAAAATACGCAGTATTTT

v_call: TRBV30
j_call: TRBJ1-1
d_call: NA
clone_size: once
cdr3_aa: CAWNAGDGPEAFF
cdr3_nt: TGTGCCTGGAATGCGGGAGACGGCCCTGAAGCTTTCTTT

v_call: TRBV27
j_call: TRBJ2-3
d_call: TRBD2
clone_size: once
cdr3_aa: CASSLSNLWTSGRNTDTQYF
cdr3_nt: TGTGCCAGCAGTTTATCCAACCTTTGGACTAGCGGGAGAAACACAGATACGCAGTATTTT

v_call: TRBV5-4
j_call: TRBJ1-1
d_call: NA
clone_size: NA
cdr3_aa: CASSSLTVNTEAFF
cdr3_nt: TGTGCCAGCAGCTCCCTGACTGTGAACACTGAAGCTTTCTTT

v_call: TRBV3-1/TRBV3-2
j_call: TRBJ1-2
d_call: NA
clone_size: NA
cdr3_aa: CASSQRGREGLGNYGYTF
cdr3_nt: TGTGCCAGCAGCCAACGCGGGAGGGAGGGTTTGGGAAACTATGGCTACACCTTC